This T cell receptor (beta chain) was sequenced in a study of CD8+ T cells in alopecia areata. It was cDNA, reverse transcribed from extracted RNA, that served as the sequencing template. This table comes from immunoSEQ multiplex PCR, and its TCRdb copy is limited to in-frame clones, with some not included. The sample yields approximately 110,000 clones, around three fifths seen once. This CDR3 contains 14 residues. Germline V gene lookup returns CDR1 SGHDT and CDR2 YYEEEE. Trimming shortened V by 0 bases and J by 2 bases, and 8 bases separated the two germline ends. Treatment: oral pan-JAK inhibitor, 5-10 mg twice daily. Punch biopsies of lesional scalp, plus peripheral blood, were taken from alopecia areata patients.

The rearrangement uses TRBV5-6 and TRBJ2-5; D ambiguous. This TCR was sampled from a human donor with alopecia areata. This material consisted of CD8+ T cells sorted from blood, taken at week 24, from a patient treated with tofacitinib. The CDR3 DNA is TGTGCCAGCAGCTTGGGGTCTTCACAAGAGACCCAGTACTTC. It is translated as CASSLGSSQETQYF.